Described below is a single T cell receptor beta chain sequence and its context. Its antigen is still unknown. This sample was taken from a study of T cells in Graves' hyperthyroidism and ophthalmopathy. CDR1 and CDR2 (germline): SGDLS, YYNGEE. J lost 5 bases, V lost 4 bases, and 11 bases had no gene match. The CDR3 spans 18 residues. Whole-study findings and limits: Most thyroid clonotypes that were expanded above 0.001 also turned up in blood.

Amplified TCR beta CDR3 regions derived from RNA transcripts. The study used the HTBI primer set for a first-round RT-PCR of the TCR CDR3. TCRdb used MiXCR to reprocess the multiplex PCR reads, holding one entry per CDR3 protein. The table lists around 600,000 distinct CDR3 sequences, less than 45% of them singletons, with approximately 7.2% in the top ten. This clonotype was obtained from an adult man with Graves' disease, either hyperthyroidism or ophthalmopathy (not recorded which). Sequences were obtained from peripheral blood or thyroid tissue (not recorded which). V gene TRBV9 combines with J gene TRBJ1-6, with 11 bases fitting TRBD1. The CDR3 region is CASSLRTGGLPHNSPLHF. Here the CDR3 DNA reads TGTGCCAGCAGCCTCCGGACAGGGGGCCTTCCCCATAATTCACCCCTCCACTTT.